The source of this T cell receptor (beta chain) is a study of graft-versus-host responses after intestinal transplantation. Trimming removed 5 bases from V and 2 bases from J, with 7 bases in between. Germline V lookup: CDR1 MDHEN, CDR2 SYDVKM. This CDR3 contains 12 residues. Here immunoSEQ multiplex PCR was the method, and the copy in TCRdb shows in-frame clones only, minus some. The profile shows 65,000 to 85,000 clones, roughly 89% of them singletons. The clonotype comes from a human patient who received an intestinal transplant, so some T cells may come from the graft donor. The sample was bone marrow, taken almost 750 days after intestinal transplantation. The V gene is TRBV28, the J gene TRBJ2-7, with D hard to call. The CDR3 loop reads CASSLPTYEQYF. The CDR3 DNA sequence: TGTGCCAGCAGTCTCCCCACCTACGAGCAGTACTTC.